This TCR beta chain came from a study of somatic mutations in cytotoxic T cells in rheumatoid arthritis. Study results and limitations: With age, CD8+ clonality increased in rheumatoid arthritis patients, whereas no such increase appeared in healthy controls. Statistically, CD8+ T-cell clonality was not significantly distinct between individuals with rheumatoid arthritis and age-matched healthy controls.

V was pared by 0 bases and J by 1 base, with 15 bases between. CDR3 length: 17 amino acids. Germline V lookup: CDR1 SEHNR, CDR2 FQNEAQ (reference sequence). After CD4+ and CD8+ cells were isolated by positive magnetic bead selection, their purity was checked by flow cytometry. Generated by immunoSEQ multiplex PCR, the TCRdb table keeps only in-frame clones and is missing some. The sample records about 6,600 clones, roughly 70% being singletons. As to this clone: Its antigen remains unidentified.

This TCR derives from a man aged 35-49 years in good health. The rearrangement joins TRBV7-9 to TRBJ1-1; D possibly corresponds to TRBD1 (5 bases). Sequencing used CD8+ T cells sorted from blood. The CDR3 loop reads CASSLARGEETNTEAFF. Written as DNA, the CDR3 is TGTGCCAGCAGCTTAGCCCGGGGCGAGGAAACGAACACTGAAGCTTTCTTT.